The rows below give T cell receptor beta chains drawn from one sample of a study of cytomegalovirus exposure and HLA in healthy donors. Repertoires were generated with immunoSEQ multiplex PCR, while TCRdb's copy carries only in-frame clones and drops some. The profile shows around 130,000 clones, roughly four fifths of them singletons. The sample was PBMCs. The receptors come from a woman in her forties or fifties in good health and CMV-seronegative. Each CDR3 is given with its conserved first and last residue. A D gene is named only where the DNA matches it firmly. Clone size is not always given. Where it is, it says once, few, many or a class for expanded clones.

clone size	V gene	J gene	D gene	CDR3 protein	CDR3 DNA
NA	TRBV6-5	TRBJ2-1	NA	CASSRSGRMGDEQFF	TGTGCCAGCAGTAGATCGGGGAGGATGGGCGATGAGCAGTTCTTC
NA	TRBV19	TRBJ2-6	TRBD2	CASISTSGRFGANVLTF	TGTGCCAGTATCTCGACTAGCGGGAGGTTCGGGGCCAACGTCCTGACTTTC
NA	TRBV29-1	TRBJ2-3	TRBD2	CSVTGTSGKTDTQYF	TGCAGCGTTACCGGGACTAGCGGGAAGACAGATACGCAGTATTTT
NA	TRBV4-2	TRBJ2-3	TRBD2	CASSQDEAGGRTDTQYF	TGTGCCAGCAGCCAAGATGAAGCGGGAGGACGAACAGATACGCAGTATTTT
NA	TRBV7-9	TRBJ1-1	TRBD1	CASSLGGTGTYAGAFF	TGTGCCAGCAGCTTAGGGGGGACAGGGACATACGCGGGAGCTTTCTTT
NA	TRBV6-1	TRBJ2-4	NA	CASSELGETMDIQYF	TGTGCCAGCAGTGAACTCGGGGAGACAATGGACATTCAGTACTTC
once	TRBV27	TRBJ2-3	TRBD2	CASSLLLALSDTQYF	TGTGCCAGCAGTTTGTTACTAGCGTTGTCAGATACGCAGTATTTT
NA	TRBV7-2	TRBJ1-1	NA	CASSSGTRVTEAFF	TGTGCCAGCAGCTCCGGGACAAGAGTCACTGAAGCTTTCTTT
NA	TRBV7-9	TRBJ2-2	NA	CASPVGGIGGELFF	TGTGCCAGCCCGGTGGGGGGAATTGGCGGGGAGCTGTTTTTT
NA	TRBV6-6	TRBJ1-2	NA	CASSIRDINYGYPF	TGTGCCAGCAGTATCCGGGACATTAACTATGGCTACCCCTTC
NA	TRBV30	TRBJ2-3	NA	CAWRVPGTDTQYF	TGTGCCTGGAGAGTACCGGGCACAGATACGCAGTATTTT
NA	TRBV9	TRBJ2-7	TRBD2	CASSVSGGHQQYF	TGTGCCAGCAGCGTATCGGGAGGACACCAGCAGTACTTC
NA	TRBV4-3	TRBJ2-5	NA	CASSQGSRAETQYF	TGCGCCAGCAGCCAAGGTTCCAGGGCGGAGACCCAGTACTTC
NA	TRBV14	TRBJ2-1	TRBD2	CASSQDSGLAGVEQFF	TGTGCCAGCAGCCAAGACTCTGGACTAGCGGGAGTTGAGCAGTTCTTC
NA	TRBV6-5	TRBJ2-5	NA	CASSYGQLKETQYF	TGTGCCAGCAGTTACGGACAGCTTAAAGAGACCCAGTACTTC
NA	TRBV29-1	TRBJ1-2	NA	CSATEGGGNYGYTF	TGCAGCGCCACTGAGGGGGGGGGAAACTATGGCTACACCTTC
once	TRBV4-2	TRBJ2-3	TRBD2	CASSHGERDTQYF	TGTGCCAGCAGCCACGGTGAGCGGGACACGCAGTATTTT
NA	TRBV7-3	TRBJ1-1	NA	CASSFAKNTEAFF	TGTGCCAGCAGCTTTGCGAAGAACACTGAAGCTTTCTTT
once	TRBV19	TRBJ1-5	NA	CASTFSAESQPQHF	TGTGCCAGTACCTTCTCGGCGGAGAGTCAGCCCCAGCATTTT
NA	TRBV6-1	TRBJ1-1	TRBD1	CASSESPTGITEAFF	TGTGCCAGCAGTGAATCCCCGACAGGGATCACTGAAGCTTTCTTT
NA	TRBV4-2	TRBJ2-3	NA	CASSQGGSASADTQYF	TGTGCCAGCAGCCAAGGAGGGTCGGCTAGCGCAGATACGCAGTATTTT
NA	TRBV28	TRBJ2-7	NA	CASSPLRTSTYEQYF	TGTGCCAGCAGTCCCCTCCGGACTTCAACCTACGAGCAGTACTTC
NA	TRBV28	TRBJ2-2	TRBD2	CASTGPPSGMSGGELFF	TGTGCCAGCACCGGGCCTCCTAGCGGGATGTCGGGCGGGGAGCTGTTTTTT
NA	TRBV27	TRBJ2-1	NA	CASRWGGSYNEQFF	TGTGCCAGCCGGTGGGGAGGTTCCTACAATGAGCAGTTCTTC
NA	TRBV7-3	TRBJ2-5	TRBD2	CASSPSGLAEETQYF	TGTGCCAGCAGCCCCTCGGGACTAGCGGAAGAGACCCAGTACTTC
NA	TRBV6-5	TRBJ2-1	NA	CASSYLPLANNEQFF	TGTGCCAGCAGTTACTTGCCTTTAGCAAACAATGAGCAGTTCTTC
NA	TRBV7-2	TRBJ2-2	TRBD2	CASSLLGLAGGTGELFF	TGTGCCAGCAGCCTACTCGGGCTAGCGGGAGGTACCGGGGAGCTGTTTTTT
NA	TRBV5-1	TRBJ2-7	NA	CASSPLGREATYEQYF	TGCGCCAGCAGCCCCCTAGGCAGGGAGGCGACCTACGAGCAGTACTTC
few	TRBV25-1	TRBJ2-2	TRBD2	CASSELPRTSGLGELFF	TGTGCCAGCAGTGAACTCCCGAGGACTAGCGGACTGGGGGAGCTGTTTTTT
NA	TRBV5-1	TRBJ2-3	NA	CASSLGQGLDTQYF	TGCGCCAGCAGCTTAGGGCAGGGGCTGGATACGCAGTATTTT
NA	TRBV6-1	TRBJ1-2	NA	CASILDSTSGGYTF	TGTGCCAGCATCCTGGACAGCACCTCGGGGGGCTACACCTTC
NA	TRBV19	TRBJ2-5	TRBD2	CASRPTSGSIQETQYF	TGTGCCAGTAGACCCACTAGCGGGAGTATCCAAGAGACCCAGTACTTC
NA	TRBV9	TRBJ2-7	TRBD1	CASSVRDSSYEQYF	TGTGCCAGCAGCGTCCGGGACAGCTCCTACGAGCAGTACTTC
NA	TRBV30	TRBJ1-1	NA	CAWSVLPGTEAFF	TGTGCCTGGAGTGTACTCCCGGGCACTGAAGCTTTCTTT
NA	TRBV19	TRBJ2-5	NA	CASSTGSRDQETQYF	TGTGCCAGTAGTACCGGATCCCGGGACCAAGAGACCCAGTACTTC
once	TRBV6-6	TRBJ2-1	NA	CARGGNSSYNEQFF	TGTGCCAGAGGGGGAAATAGCTCCTACAATGAGCAGTTCTTC
NA	TRBV15	TRBJ1-1	NA	CATSSPHEIEAFF	TGTGCCACCAGCTCCCCCCACGAGATTGAAGCTTTCTTT
NA	TRBV28	TRBJ1-2	NA	CASSLTEPVPNYGYTF	TGTGCCAGCAGTTTGACAGAACCTGTACCTAACTATGGCTACACCTTC
NA	TRBV11-3	TRBJ2-1	NA	CASSSRDSSVSYNEQFF	TGTGCCAGCAGCTCGCGGGACTCGAGCGTCTCCTACAATGAGCAGTTCTTC
NA	TRBV7-3	TRBJ1-3	NA	CASSLDTGNTIYF	TGTGCCAGCAGCTTAGACACTGGAAACACCATATATTTT
NA	TRBV6-5	TRBJ1-1	TRBD1	CASSRSRGRGTEAFF	TGTGCCAGCAGTCGATCCAGGGGGCGAGGGACTGAAGCTTTCTTT
NA	TRBV20-1	TRBJ2-7	NA	CSARVVHEQYF	TGCAGTGCTAGAGTAGTCCACGAGCAGTACTTC
NA	TRBV7-8	TRBJ2-1	NA	CASSPRTASYNEQFF	TGTGCCAGCAGCCCGCGGACAGCGTCCTACAATGAGCAGTTCTTC
NA	TRBV5-1	TRBJ2-5	NA	CASSLALETQYF	TGCGCCAGCAGCTTGGCCTTGGAGACCCAGTACTTC
NA	TRBV9	TRBJ1-3	NA	CASSAPGNTIYF	TGTGCCAGCAGCGCCCCAGGAAACACCATATATTTT
NA	TRBV6-5	TRBJ2-1	NA	CASSYSGRVGFGQFF	TGTGCCAGCAGTTACTCGGGCAGGGTGGGATTCGGGCAGTTCTTC
once	TRBV2	TRBJ2-1	NA	CASSLRLLDEQFF	TGTGCCAGCAGTCTGAGACTCCTAGACGAGCAGTTCTTC
many	TRBV4-3	TRBJ2-6	NA	CASSQGDTSSGANVLTF	TGCGCCAGCAGCCAAGGGGATACTAGCTCTGGGGCCAACGTCCTGACTTTC
NA	TRBV9	TRBJ2-1	NA	CASSVVAEAYNEQFF	TGTGCCAGCAGCGTAGTGGCGGAGGCCTACAATGAGCAGTTCTTC
few	TRBV5-1	TRBJ1-1	NA	CASSPVLNTEAFF	TGCGCCAGCAGTCCAGTTTTGAACACTGAAGCTTTCTTT
NA	TRBV29-1	TRBJ1-3	NA	CSGVFSGNTIYF	TGCAGCGGAGTCTTCTCTGGAAACACCATATATTTT
NA	TRBV19	TRBJ1-2	NA	CASGQRRDYGYTF	TGTGCCAGTGGACAGCGAAGGGACTATGGCTACACCTTC
NA	TRBV4-3	TRBJ1-1	NA	CASSQDGSGAEAFF	TGCGCCAGCAGCCAAGATGGGTCAGGGGCTGAAGCTTTCTTT
NA	TRBV6-4	TRBJ2-3	TRBD2	CASSDKAGEADTQYF	TGTGCCAGCAGTGACAAAGCGGGGGAGGCAGATACGCAGTATTTT
few	TRBV25-1	TRBJ2-3	TRBD2	CASEGLAGTDTQYF	TGTGCCAGCGAAGGACTAGCGGGAACAGATACGCAGTATTTT
NA	TRBV7-2	TRBJ2-1	TRBD2	CASSLGRERGGGQFF	TGTGCCAGCAGCTTAGGGCGTGAGCGGGGGGGAGGGCAGTTCTTC
NA	TRBV21-1	TRBJ2-2	NA	CASYTTGTSGTYGELFF	TGTGCCAGCTATACTACCGGGACTAGCGGGACTTACGGGGAGCTGTTTTTT
NA	TRBV6-6	TRBJ1-3	NA	CASSLESSGNTIYF	TGTGCCAGCAGTTTGGAGAGCTCTGGAAACACCATATATTTT
NA	TRBV11-3	TRBJ2-5	TRBD1	CASSSPDRAQETQYF	TGTGCCAGCAGCTCACCGGACAGGGCGCAAGAGACCCAGTACTTC